The clone carrying this T cell receptor beta chain was observed a handful of times. Its antigen is still unknown. Germline lookup yields CDR1 LGHNA and CDR2 YSLEER. The CDR3 runs 15 residues. Trimming cost V 2 bases and J 13 bases; bases outside gene matches: 10. This entry comes from a study of T cells in Graves' hyperthyroidism and ophthalmopathy. The wider study: Blood was drawn when the patient was first diagnosed and still untreated. General study findings and limits: Among clonotypes expanded in thyroid above 0.001, most were also found in blood.

Researchers took RNA transcripts and amplified the TCR beta CDR3 regions from them. The HTBI primer set drove a first-round RT-PCR of the TCR CDR3. TCRdb reprocessed the multiplex PCR reads via MiXCR and lists one record per CDR3 protein. The sample lists roughly 700,000 distinct CDR3 sequences; 15% to 20% were seen once. This receptor was identified in a middle-aged man with Graves' hyperthyroidism. Sequencing used blood. The chain combines TRBV4-3 with TRBJ2-1; TRBD2 agrees at 11 bases. CDR3 DNA: TGCGCCAGCAGCCAAACTAGCGGGAGAGGAGGGTCTCAGTTCTTC. Its translation: CASSQTSGRGGSQFF.